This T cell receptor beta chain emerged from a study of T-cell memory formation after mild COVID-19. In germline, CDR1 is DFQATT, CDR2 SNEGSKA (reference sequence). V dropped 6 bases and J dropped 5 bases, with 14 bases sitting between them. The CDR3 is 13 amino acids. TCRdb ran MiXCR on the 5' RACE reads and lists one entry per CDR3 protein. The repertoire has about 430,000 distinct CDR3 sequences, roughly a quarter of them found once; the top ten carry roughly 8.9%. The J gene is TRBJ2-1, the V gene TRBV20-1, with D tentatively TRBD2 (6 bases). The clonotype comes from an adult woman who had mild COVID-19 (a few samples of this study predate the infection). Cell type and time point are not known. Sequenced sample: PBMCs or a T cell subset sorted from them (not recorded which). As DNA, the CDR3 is TGCAGTGCGCGCCCGGAGGGTCACAATGAGCAGTTCTTC. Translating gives CSARPEGHNEQFF.